One and the same sample provided the 6 T cell receptor beta chains below, sequenced in a study of cytomegalovirus exposure and HLA in healthy donors. In the PCR, 60 Vbeta and 13 Jbeta primers were used. The protocol was immunoSEQ multiplex PCR, while the TCRdb copy is restricted to in-frame clones and leaves out a portion. The sample lists about 150,000 clones, approximately 75% occurring once. Sequenced sample: PBMCs. The receptors stem from a man aged 18 to 35 in good health and CMV-seronegative.

The chain carries TRBV4-2 and TRBJ2-7; 7 bases match TRBD2. CDR3 length: 18 residues. Germline values: CDR1 LGHNA, CDR2 YNFKEQ. J gave up 0 bases and V 4 bases, and 15 bases lay outside the gene matches. CDR3 nucleotide sequence: TGTGCCAGCAGCCCGAAACCCCAGCTAGCGGAGAGCTCCTACGAGCAGTACTTC. This encodes CASSPKPQLAESSYEQYF.

This clone was found a few times. This sequence joins TRBV7-2 and TRBJ1-1, with D perhaps TRBD1 (5 bases). The CDR3 totals 16 residues. Trimming removed 5 bases at V and 6 bases at J, with 22 bases between. Germline V gene data show CDR1 as SGHTA and CDR2 as FQGNSA. In DNA form, the CDR3 reads TGTGCCAGCAGCCGGAACGCCCTGGTCAGGGTTCCTGAAGCTTTCTTT. This gives the protein CASSRNALVRVPEAFF. Based on the CDR3 plus reference TRBV7-2 and TRBJ1-1, the full variable domain is GAGVSQSPSNKVTEKGKDVELRCDPISGHTALYWYRQSLGQGLEFLIYFQGNSAPDKSGLPSDRFSAERTGGSVSTLTIQRTQQEDSAVYLCASSRNALVRVPEAFFGQGTRLTVV.

V and J are TRBV5-6 and TRBJ1-2; TRBD1 might be the D (5 bases). Germline CDR1 SGHDT, CDR2 YYEEEE. The CDR3 runs 13 residues. V shed 2 bases and J shed 4 bases, with 9 bases lying between them. The CDR3, as DNA: TGTGCCAGCAGCTTCCAGGGCGCCTATGGCTACACCTTC. Translation: CASSFQGAYGYTF.

The chain combines TRBV4-2 with TRBJ1-1; tentatively, D is TRBD1 (5 bases). CDR1 is LGHNA, CDR2 YNFKEQ, per germline. This CDR3 is 15 amino acids long. V lost 1 base to trimming and J lost 3 bases, with 12 bases between them. The CDR3 DNA is TGTGCCAGCAGCCAAGTTAGTGCAGGGCACACTGAAGCTTTCTTT. Encoded protein: CASSQVSAGHTEAFF.

This clone was recorded a few times. V gene TRBV19 combines with J gene TRBJ1-2; D possibly corresponds to TRBD1 (6 bases). Trimming pared 7 bases from V and 4 bases from J, leaving 19 bases between. Germline CDR1 and CDR2: LNHDA and SQIVND (reference sequence). This CDR3 region has 15 residues. The CDR3 loop reads CASKPSSRQAYGYTF. The CDR3 DNA is TGTGCCAGTAAACCCTCCTCTCGACAGGCCTATGGCTACACCTTC.

V gene TRBV6-5 combines with J gene TRBJ1-3, with D possibly TRBD1 on 6 matching bases. V lost 4 bases, J lost 0 bases, and 13 bases lay in between. CDR1 is MNHEY, CDR2 SVGAGI, per germline. The CDR3 is made up of 16 amino acids. The CDR3 DNA is TGTGCCAGCAGTTTGGACAGCCATCCCTCTGGAAACACCATATATTTT. It is translated as CASSLDSHPSGNTIYF.